The following is a T cell receptor (beta chain) sequence with its context. Its antigen is not known. This record comes from a study of shared clonotypes between healthy human individuals. Deep was the level at which the assay was run. Unsorted PBMC contributed 250 to 300 ng DNA, tens of thousands of T cell genomes, to each replicate PCR. It was on ten immunoSEQ deep assay plates that unsorted PBMC DNA was sequenced. Assay used: immunoSEQ multiplex PCR; TCRdb lists only in-frame clones, some missing. The data show about 480,000 clones, 75% to 80% seen once. This CDR3 spans 15 amino acids. The V gene lost 7 bases and the J gene lost 4 bases, with 17 bases spanning the gap. The germline V gene encodes CDR1 MDHEN and CDR2 SYDVKM. Study observations and caveats: Clonotype sharing among donors was expected to depend on sequencing depth.

Material: PBMCs. This chain uses TRBV28 with TRBJ1-5, with D perhaps matching TRBD1 (6 bases). This receptor was identified in a woman between 40 and 50 years old in good health. Some clones in this sample may be carry-over from other donors' samples. The DNA for the CDR3 is TGTGCCAGCACCGGGGGCGGGGACATTAATCAGCCCCAGCATTTT. Translated, it gives CASTGGGDINQPQHF.